The clone carrying this T cell receptor beta chain was counted only a few times. Antigen specificity is unknown. This specimen comes from a study of shared clonotypes between healthy human individuals. On the study more broadly: Plates per donor: three CD4 naive, three CD4 memory, two CD8 naive, one CD8 memory. Study findings and constraints: Naive subsets generally exceeded memory subsets in estimated richness.

Over several immunoSEQ plates, each subset's genomic DNA was distributed in even portions. Assay used: immunoSEQ multiplex PCR; TCRdb lists only in-frame clones, some missing. The sample includes over a million clones, more than 75% of them seen just once. CD4+ cells underwent separation, giving CD45RA+ naive and CD45RA-negative memory subsets. This clonotype was obtained from a man aged 18 to 29 in good health. Some clones in this sample may be carry-over from other donors' samples. The sequenced sample was memory CD4+ T cells from PBMCs. Noted subset: CD45RA-negative fraction.

CDR3 in DNA: TGTGCCAGCAGCTTGGGCCGGGACAGGGGGCTAGTAAGAAACACTGAAGCTTTCTTT. The encoded protein is CASSLGRDRGLVRNTEAFF. The chain links TRBV5-4 to TRBJ1-1; TRBD1 matches at 12 bases. CDR1 SGHNT and CDR2 YYREEE come from the germline V gene (reference sequence). J was trimmed by 2 bases and V by 0 bases; bases with no gene match: 11. CDR3 length: 19 residues. The full variable domain, its missing parts supplied by reference TRBV5-4 and TRBJ1-1, is ETGVTQSPTHLIKTRGQQVTLRCSSQSGHNTVSWYQQALGQGPQFIFQYYREEENGRGNFPPRFSGLQFPNYSSELNVNALELDDSALYLCASSLGRDRGLVRNTEAFFGQGTRLTVV.